The 18 T cell receptor beta chains below come from one sample, sequenced in a study of blood T cell repertoires in COVID-19. Sequencing used immunoSEQ multiplex PCR; TCRdb keeps in-frame clones, though not all of them. Of 180,000 or so clones in the sample, about 86% were seen once. Sequenced input: PBMCs or T cells enriched from blood (not recorded which). Receptors originate from a woman aged 45-65 years in a cohort exposed to, infected with or recovered from COVID-19 (not recorded which).

The rearrangement joins TRBV2 to TRBJ1-3; the match to TRBD1 covers 7 bases. This CDR3 is 16 amino acids long. CDR1 and CDR2 from the germline V gene are SNHLY and FYNNEI. With V trimmed by 6 bases and J by 2 bases, 10 bases remained unmatched. CDR3 residues: CASSGTARRAGNTIYF. CDR3 nucleotides: TGTGCCAGCAGCGGGACAGCCAGACGGGCTGGAAACACCATATATTTT.

The V and J genes are TRBV2 and TRBJ2-2; 8 nucleotides match TRBD1. CDR1 is SNHLY, CDR2 FYNNEI, per germline. With V trimmed by 8 bases and J by 6 bases, 5 bases remained unmatched. CDR3 size: 13 residues. The CDR3 loop is CASRRDRSGELFF. The CDR3 nucleotides are TGTGCCAGCCGCCGGGACAGGTCCGGGGAGCTGTTTTTT.

The chain couples TRBV27 to TRBJ1-3, with 7 bases fitting TRBD1. In germline, CDR1 is MNHEY, CDR2 SMNVEV (reference sequence). J gave up 0 bases and V 4 bases, and 6 bases lay outside the gene matches. This CDR3 spans 16 amino acids. CDR3 bases: TGTGCCAGCAGTTGGGGACAGACATTCTCTGGAAACACCATATATTTT. This sequence encodes CASSWGQTFSGNTIYF.

This clone has just a few counts. The V call is TRBV9, the J call TRBJ2-2, with TRBD2 as a possible D gene (5 bases). Germline CDR1 reads SGDLS; CDR2 reads YYNGEE. This CDR3 contains 15 residues. The V end was cut by 0 bases, the J end by 1 base, with 7 bases between. In nucleotides, the CDR3 is TGTGCCAGCAGCGTAGCGGGGAAGAACACCGGGGAGCTGTTTTTT. Its protein product is CASSVAGKNTGELFF.

In this sample, this clone turned up once. This rearrangement joins TRBV2 to TRBJ1-6; D is perhaps TRBD1 (5 bases). Looked up from germline, CDR1 is SNHLY and CDR2 is FYNNEI. V was trimmed by 5 bases and J by 2 bases, leaving 10 bases between them. The CDR3 is 15 residues long. The CDR3 protein is CASSKEGTYNSPLHF. Written as DNA, the CDR3 is TGTGCCAGCAGTAAGGAGGGGACCTATAATTCACCCCTCCACTTT.

This chain joins TRBV5-1 and TRBJ1-2; no clear D. This CDR3 is built from 14 residues. From germline, CDR1 is SGHRS and CDR2 YFSETQ. Trimming left V 0 bases short and J 0 bases short, with 6 bases between. The CDR3 protein is CASSLETTNYGYTF. As DNA, the CDR3 is TGCGCCAGCAGCTTGGAGACAACTAACTATGGCTACACCTTC.

The J gene is TRBJ2-3, the V gene TRBV12-3 or TRBV12-4; D is uncertain. Trimming cost V 7 bases and J 5 bases, with 10 bases left between them. The CDR3 sequence is 12 residues long. DNA for the CDR3: TGTGCCAGCACCACAGCTTTAGATACGCAGTATTTT. Protein: CASTTALDTQYF.

The rearrangement uses TRBV5-1 and TRBJ2-1, with TRBD1 matching 8 bases. Trimming cost V 4 bases and J 0 bases; bases outside gene matches: 12. This CDR3 spans 18 amino acids. Germline CDR1 SGHRS, CDR2 YFSETQ. CDR3 in amino acids: CASSRSVSQGASYNEQFF. Here the CDR3 DNA reads TGCGCCAGCAGCCGCTCGGTTTCTCAGGGGGCCTCCTACAATGAGCAGTTCTTC.

In this sample, this clone is medium-sized (0.01 to 0.1%). The DNA for the CDR3 is TGTGCCAGCAGCCCCGGGACTAGCGGGGCGGCAGATACGCAGTATTTT. Its translation: CASSPGTSGAADTQYF. J is TRBJ2-3 and V is TRBV11-3; 13 nucleotides line up with TRBD2. The ends lost 5 bases at V and 4 bases at J; junction bases unmatched: 6. Germline values: CDR1 SGHNT, CDR2 YENEEA. The CDR3 loop spans 16 amino acids.

The J gene is TRBJ1-2, the V gene TRBV7-2, with TRBD1 identical over 10 bases. The CDR3 has 15 amino acids. In germline, CDR1 is SGHTA, CDR2 FQGNSA. V lost 5 bases to trimming and J lost 6 bases; unmatched junction nucleotides: 9. The DNA for the CDR3 is TGTGCCAGCAGCCGGACGACAGGGGGCTTTAATGGCTACACCTTC. Encoded protein: CASSRTTGGFNGYTF.

The chain carries TRBV6-5 and TRBJ1-4; 12 bases are a match to TRBD1. The germline V gene has CDR1 MNHEY and CDR2 SVGAGI. With V trimmed by 8 bases and J by 5 bases, 6 bases remained unmatched. The CDR3 totals 15 residues. The CDR3 DNA reads as TGTGCCAGCGTTGGGACAGGGGGCCCGAATGAAAAACTGTTTTTT. It codes for CASVGTGGPNEKLFF.

The gene calls are TRBV5-1 and TRBJ2-5, with a possible D match to TRBD2 (7 bases). The germline V gene has CDR1 SGHRS and CDR2 YFSETQ. V lost 6 bases, J lost 0 bases, and 18 bases lay in between. The length of the CDR3 is 16 residues. The CDR3: CASKGGVQRNQETQYF. CDR3 DNA: TGCGCCAGCAAAGGGGGGGTCCAACGGAACCAAGAGACCCAGTACTTC.

J is TRBJ2-5 and V is TRBV6-6; weak D call: TRBD1 (5 bases). Germline loops: CDR1 MNHNY, CDR2 SVGAGI (reference sequence). V lost 2 bases and J 1 base, leaving 11 bases between the germline ends. CDR3 length: 15 amino acids. The CDR3 is CASSYQGRGQETQYF. Here the CDR3 DNA reads TGTGCCAGCAGTTACCAGGGAAGGGGCCAAGAGACCCAGTACTTC.

In nucleotides, the CDR3 is TGCAGCGTTGAAGCATTCTCTGGAAACACCATATATTTT. Translation gives CSVEAFSGNTIYF. The rearrangement uses TRBV29-1 and TRBJ1-3; no reliable D call. The V gene lost 1 base and the J gene lost 0 bases, with 4 bases spanning the gap. This CDR3 has 13 residues. Germline V lookup: CDR1 SQVTM, CDR2 ANQGSEA.

The V call is TRBV9, the J call TRBJ2-5, with D possibly being TRBD2 (5 bases). Germline V gene data show CDR1 as SGDLS and CDR2 as YYNGEE. V lost 1 base, J lost 2 bases, and 9 bases lay in between. The length of the CDR3 is 14 residues. In DNA, the CDR3 is TGTGCCAGCAGCGTACTAGCATCTCAAGAGACCCAGTACTTC. This codes for CASSVLASQETQYF.

The chain employs TRBV9 and TRBJ2-7; 9 bases agree with TRBD1. The CDR3 sequence is 14 residues long. Germline CDR1 and CDR2: SGDLS and YYNGEE. The V segment lost 4 bases and the J segment 4 bases; nucleotides outside the gene matches: 6. CDR3 sequence (DNA): TGTGCCAGCAGCCAGGGGGGACAGGGTTACGAGCAGTACTTC. This sequence encodes CASSQGGQGYEQYF.

V gene TRBV28 combines with J gene TRBJ2-7; no reliable D call. This CDR3 contains 14 residues. Trimming removed 5 bases from V and 7 bases from J, with 18 bases in between. CDR1 and CDR2 (germline): MDHEN, SYDVKM. CDR3 nucleotides: TGTGCCAGCAGTCCCGGTGCCCCGCGGTTAGAGCAGTACTTC. It translates to CASSPGAPRLEQYF.

This clone counts as medium-sized (0.01 to 0.1%). The chain has TRBV7-2 and TRBJ1-5, with TRBD1 identical over 10 bases. CDR3 length: 15 residues. CDR1 is SGHTA and CDR2 is FQGNSA in the germline V gene. V dropped 1 base and J dropped 6; count of bases not matched to a gene: 3. Here the CDR3 DNA reads TGTGCCAGCAGCTTAGTGACAGGGGGCACTCAGCCCCAGCATTTT. Translating it yields CASSLVTGGTQPQHF. Drawing the rest from reference TRBV7-2 and TRBJ1-5, the complete variable domain is GAGVSQSPSNKVTEKGKDVELRCDPISGHTALYWYRQSLGQGLEFLIYFQGNSAPDKSGLPSDRFSAERTGGSVSTLTIQRTQQEDSAVYLCASSLVTGGTQPQHFGDGTRLSIL.